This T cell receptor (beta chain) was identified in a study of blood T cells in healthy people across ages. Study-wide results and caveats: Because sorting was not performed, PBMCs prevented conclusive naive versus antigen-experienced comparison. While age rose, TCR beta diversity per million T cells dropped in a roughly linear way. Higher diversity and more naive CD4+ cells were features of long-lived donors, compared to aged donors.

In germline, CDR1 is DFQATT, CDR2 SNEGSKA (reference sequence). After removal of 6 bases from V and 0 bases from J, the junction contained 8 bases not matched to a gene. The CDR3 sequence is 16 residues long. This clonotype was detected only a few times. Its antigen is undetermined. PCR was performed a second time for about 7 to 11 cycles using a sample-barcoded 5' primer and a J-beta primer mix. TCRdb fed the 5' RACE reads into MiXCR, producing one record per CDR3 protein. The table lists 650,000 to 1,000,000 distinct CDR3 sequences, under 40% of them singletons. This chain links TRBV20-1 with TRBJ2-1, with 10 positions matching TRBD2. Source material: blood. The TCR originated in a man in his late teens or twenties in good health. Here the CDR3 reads CSAFERGGSSYNEQFF. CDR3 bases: TGCAGTGCCTTCGAGCGGGGGGGGAGCTCCTACAATGAGCAGTTCTTC.